This T cell receptor (beta chain) is drawn from a study of cytomegalovirus exposure and HLA in healthy donors. Study conclusions and caveats: Data from an earlier analysis indicated that most TCR beta V segments were productive either about 87% or about 30% of the time.

The donors comprised healthy bone marrow donors. Remarks on this clone: Its target is not known.

CDR3 length: 16 amino acids. The study ran its PCR with 60 Vbeta and 13 Jbeta primers. Repertoires were generated with immunoSEQ multiplex PCR, while TCRdb's copy carries only in-frame clones and drops some. The data show some 85,000 clones, with about 73% seen just once and 4.6% held by the top ten. The sequencing input was PBMCs. This TCR came from a woman between 40 and 55 years old in good health and CMV-seropositive. The rearrangement joins TRBV21-1 to TRBJ2-7; the table calls TRBD1, which could not be checked here. TRBV21-1 is annotated as a pseudogene. Written as DNA, the CDR3 is TGTGCCAGCAAAGAGTTGATAGGGGACAGGGCGTACGAGCAGTACTTC. Amino acid sequence: CASKELIGDRAYEQYF.